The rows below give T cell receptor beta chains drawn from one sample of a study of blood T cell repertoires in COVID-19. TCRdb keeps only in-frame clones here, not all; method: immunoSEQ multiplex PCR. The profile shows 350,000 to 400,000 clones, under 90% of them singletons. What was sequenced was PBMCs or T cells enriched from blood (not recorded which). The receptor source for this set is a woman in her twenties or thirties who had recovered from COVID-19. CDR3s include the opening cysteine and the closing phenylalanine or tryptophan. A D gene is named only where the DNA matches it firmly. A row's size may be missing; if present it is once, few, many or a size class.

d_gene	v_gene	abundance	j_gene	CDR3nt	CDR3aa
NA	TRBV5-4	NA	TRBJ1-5	TGTGCCAGCAGCTCCAAAATGAGGGGGGGTGACAATCAGCCCCAGCATTTT	CASSSKMRGGDNQPQHF
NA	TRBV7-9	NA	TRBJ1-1	TGTGCCAGCAGCTTAGTGTTCGGGGGAGGAGGCACTGAAGCTTTCTTT	CASSLVFGGGGTEAFF
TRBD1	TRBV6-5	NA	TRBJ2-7	TGTGCCAGCAGTTACCCGGGACAGGTCGACGAGCAGTACTTC	CASSYPGQVDEQYF
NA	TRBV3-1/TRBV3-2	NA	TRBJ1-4	TGTGCCAGCAGACCCCGGGGGGGTAATGAAAAACTGTTTTTT	CASRPRGGNEKLFF
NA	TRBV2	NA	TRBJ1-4	TGTGCCAGCATTCGTGAAAAACTGTTTTTT	CASIREKLFF
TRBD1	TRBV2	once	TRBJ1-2	TGTGCCAGCAGTGGAAGGGGGCTTAACTATGGCTACACCTTC	CASSGRGLNYGYTF
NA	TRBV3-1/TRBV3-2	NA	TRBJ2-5	TGTGCCAGCAGCCAAGCTGCACAGGGCGCTCGAGAGACCCAGTACTTC	CASSQAAQGARETQYF
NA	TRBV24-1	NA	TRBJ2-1	TGTGCCACCAGTGAGGGCGGGATGATCGATGAGCAGTTCTTC	CATSEGGMIDEQFF
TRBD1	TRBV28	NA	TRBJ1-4	TGTGCCAGCAGTTCCGAAGTGGGACAGATAATTGAAAAACTGTTTTTT	CASSSEVGQIIEKLFF
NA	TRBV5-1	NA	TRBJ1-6	TGCGCCAGCAGCTTGGTAGTCGATGCGTCAAACTCACCCCTCCACTTT	CASSLVVDASNSPLHF
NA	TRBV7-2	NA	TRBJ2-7	TGTGCCAGCAGCTCCGGTTCATTTGAGGGCGCCGAGCAGTACTTC	CASSSGSFEGAEQYF
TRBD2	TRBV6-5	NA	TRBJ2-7	TGTGCCACCCTAGAATCGGGCGGGAGCAGAGAGCAGTACTTC	CATLESGGSREQYF
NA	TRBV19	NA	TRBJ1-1	TGTGCCAGTAGTAAGCCCCAATTCCGGGGGGCTTACACTGAAGCTTTCTTT	CASSKPQFRGAYTEAFF
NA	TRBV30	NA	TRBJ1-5	TGTGCCTGGAGTGACATATCGAATCAGCCCCAGCATTTT	CAWSDISNQPQHF
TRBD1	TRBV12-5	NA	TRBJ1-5	TGTGCTAGTGGTCCCGGGACAGACTACAATCAGCCCCAGCATTTT	CASGPGTDYNQPQHF
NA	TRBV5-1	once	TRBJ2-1	TGCGCCAGCAGGAAAGACATCAATGAGCAGTTCTTC	CASRKDINEQFF
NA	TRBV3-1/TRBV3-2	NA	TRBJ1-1	TGTGCCAGCAGCCAAGAAAAACAGGGTGAAGCTTTCTTT	CASSQEKQGEAFF
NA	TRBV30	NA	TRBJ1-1	TGTGCCTGGACTGGGGGTGCAGGGGTCTCTGAAGCTTTCTTT	CAWTGGAGVSEAFF
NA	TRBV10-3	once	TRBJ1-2	TGTGCCATCAGTCGTAAGAGAGAGGACTATGGCTACACCTTC	CAISRKREDYGYTF
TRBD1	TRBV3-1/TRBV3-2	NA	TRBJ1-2	TGTGCCAGCAGCCAGCGCGGACAGGGGTACGGCTACACCTTC	CASSQRGQGYGYTF
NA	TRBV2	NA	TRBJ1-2	TGTGCCAGCAGTGACAGGGGTAACTATGGCTACACCTTC	CASSDRGNYGYTF
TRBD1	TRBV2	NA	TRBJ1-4	TGTGCCAGCAGGGACAGGGTTGAAAAACTGTTTTTT	CASRDRVEKLFF